This TCR beta chain was retrieved from a study of molecular identifiers for immune sequencing clone quantification. Study-level background: In replicates, RNA from roughly 21,000 or 96,000 naive CD8 cells was divided five ways and four parts were sequenced. Study-level points and caveats: For highly expanded clones, sizes could be underestimated when identical TCR molecules share a barcode.

The use of previously described methods and listed TCR primers produced the bulk TCR libraries. MiXCR was run by TCRdb on the PCR reads, yielding one entry per CDR3 protein. The data show 600,000 to 650,000 distinct CDR3 sequences, roughly 21% seen once. On this clonotype itself: The antigen is not known.

The germline CDR1 and CDR2 sequences are SEHNR and FQNEAQ (reference sequence). This CDR3 has 14 amino acids. Deletions cut 8 bases from V and 0 bases from J, with 10 bases between. Naive CD8 T cells were sorted, and the gate applied was CD8+CD4-CCR7+CD45RA+. Material: naive CD8+ T cells from blood, with Jurkat cell RNA spiked in. Subset denoted: FACS-sorted CD8+CD4-CCR7+CD45RA+ naive T cells. The sequence came from a human donor in good health. Some libraries in this study had Jurkat cell RNA spiked in. This sequence joins TRBV7-9 and TRBJ2-2, with a weak D call TRBD2 (5 bases). Here the CDR3 reads CASGSSANTGELFF. The CDR3 nucleotides read TGTGCCAGCGGCAGTAGCGCGAACACCGGGGAGCTGTTTTTT.